This is a list of T cell receptor beta chains from one sample in a study of blood T cell repertoires in COVID-19. Assay used: immunoSEQ multiplex PCR; TCRdb lists only in-frame clones, some missing. The repertoire holds approximately 440,000 clones, with approximately 88% as singletons. The sequencing sample was made of peripheral blood. The receptors were sampled from a woman in her 50s with COVID-19, enrolled during active disease. The CDR3 runs from the conserved cysteine through the conserved F or W. D genes are given only for firm matches. Expanded clones get a size class; other rows say once, few or many, or leave the size out.

TRBV7-2	NA	NA	TRBJ2-3	CASLGVRSTDTQYF	TGTGCCAGCTTGGGAGTAAGGTCCACAGATACGCAGTATTTT
TRBV19	NA	NA	TRBJ1-5	CASSNPTNQPQHF	TGTGCCAGTAGTAACCCAACAAATCAGCCCCAGCATTTT
TRBV19	NA	NA	TRBJ1-6	CASAGGYYSPLHF	TGTGCCAGTGCGGGGGGCTATTATTCACCCCTCCACTTT
TRBV30	NA	TRBD1	TRBJ1-4	CAWSVLQGGEKLFF	TGTGCCTGGAGTGTACTACAGGGGGGTGAAAAACTGTTTTTT
TRBV5-4	once	TRBD1	TRBJ2-5	CASSAKTPTGKQTQYF	TGTGCCAGCAGCGCCAAAACGCCGACAGGGAAACAGACCCAGTACTTC
TRBV6-5	few	NA	TRBJ2-6	CASTLRGAGANVLTF	TGTGCCAGCACCCTGCGTGGAGCTGGGGCCAACGTCCTGACTTTC
TRBV7-9	once	NA	TRBJ1-1	CASSLSPEVNQNTEAFF	TGTGCCAGCAGCTTATCCCCAGAGGTGAATCAGAACACTGAAGCTTTCTTT
TRBV28	NA	NA	TRBJ1-4	CASRGGRDEKLFF	TGTGCCAGCAGGGGGGGGAGGGATGAAAAACTGTTTTTT
TRBV10-3	NA	NA	TRBJ1-2	CAISESETAPNYGYTF	TGTGCCATCAGTGAGTCCGAGACAGCTCCTAACTATGGCTACACCTTC
TRBV10-2	NA	NA	TRBJ2-7	CATRRIGDTAYEQYF	TGCGCCACCAGAAGAATTGGAGATACCGCCTACGAGCAGTACTTC
TRBV5-4	few	NA	TRBJ1-3	CASSIGREGGNTIYF	TGTGCCAGCAGCATAGGACGAGAGGGAGGAAACACCATATATTTT
TRBV6-5	NA	NA	TRBJ1-2	CASQPGSSYGYTF	TGTGCCAGCCAGCCAGGATCTTCTTATGGCTACACCTTC
TRBV14	once	NA	TRBJ2-5	CASSHLGEGDQETQYF	TGTGCCAGCAGCCACCTCGGGGAGGGGGACCAAGAGACCCAGTACTTC
TRBV5-1	NA	NA	TRBJ1-6	CASSLVEHNSPLHF	TGCGCCAGCAGCTTGGTAGAGCATAATTCACCCCTCCACTTT
TRBV30	NA	NA	TRBJ2-1	CAQTGQLYNEQFF	TGTGCCCAAACTGGACAGTTATACAATGAGCAGTTCTTC
TRBV6-6	NA	TRBD2	TRBJ2-3	CASSYSWRGAVDTQYF	TGTGCCAGCAGTTACTCATGGCGGGGGGCCGTAGATACGCAGTATTTT
TRBV7-9	NA	NA	TRBJ1-1	CASSLFGGTEAFF	TGTGCCAGCAGCTTATTCGGAGGCACTGAAGCTTTCTTT
TRBV3-1/TRBV3-2	NA	NA	TRBJ2-2	CASSLYSNTGELFF	TGTGCCAGCAGCCTCTATTCGAACACCGGGGAGCTGTTTTTT
TRBV4-1	NA	TRBD2	TRBJ2-1	CASSQVARLAPNEQFF	TGCGCCAGCAGCCAAGTTGCCCGACTAGCGCCGAATGAGCAGTTCTTC
TRBV5-5	NA	NA	TRBJ2-3	CASSLPSSTSTDTQYF	TGTGCCAGCAGCTTGCCTAGCTCCACTAGCACAGATACGCAGTATTTT
TRBV29-1	few	NA	TRBJ2-7	CSVAGVIDDEQYF	TGCAGCGTTGCAGGGGTCATCGATGACGAGCAGTACTTC
TRBV7-9	NA	NA	TRBJ2-1	CASSSRDRRGLGVQFF	TGTGCCAGCAGCTCCAGAGACAGGAGAGGGCTAGGTGTGCAGTTCTTC
TRBV4-2	few	TRBD2	TRBJ2-7	CASSSSSGGSYEQYF	TGTGCCAGCAGCTCCTCTAGCGGGGGTTCCTACGAGCAGTACTTC
TRBV5-1	NA	TRBD1	TRBJ1-2	CASSLGGWDSETVLRGYTF	TGCGCCAGCAGCTTGGGAGGTTGGGACAGCGAAACCGTGCTGCGGGGCTACACCTTC
TRBV18	few	NA	TRBJ1-5	CASSPLGGIPIQPQHF	TGTGCCAGCTCACCACTAGGCGGGATTCCCATTCAGCCCCAGCATTTT
TRBV28	NA	NA	TRBJ1-2	CASSLGGGENYGYTF	TGTGCCAGCAGTTTAGGTGGCGGTGAGAACTATGGCTACACCTTC
TRBV19	NA	NA	TRBJ2-3	CASSPLGSGLTDTQYF	TGTGCCAGTAGTCCCCTGGGTAGCGGCCTCACAGATACGCAGTATTTT
TRBV6-2/TRBV6-3	NA	NA	TRBJ1-5	CASSLLLGNQPQHF	TGTGCCAGCAGTTTGTTACTTGGCAATCAGCCCCAGCATTTT
TRBV2	NA	NA	TRBJ1-5	CASSGTGQINQPQHF	TGTGCCAGCAGTGGAACAGGACAGATTAATCAGCCCCAGCATTTT
TRBV7-2	NA	NA	TRBJ2-3	CASSLRGTEDTQYF	TGTGCCAGCAGCTTAAGGGGAACCGAAGATACGCAGTATTTT
TRBV6-2/TRBV6-3	once	NA	TRBJ2-6	CASSKLMSSGANVLTF	TGTGCCAGCAGTAAACTGATGAGCTCTGGGGCCAACGTCCTGACTTTC
TRBV18	NA	NA	TRBJ1-1	CASSLLGGRDNTEAFF	TGTGCCAGCTCACTCTTGGGGGGGCGTGATAACACTGAAGCTTTCTTT
TRBV19	NA	NA	TRBJ1-2	CASSILTEDYGYTF	TGTGCCAGTAGTATACTCACAGAAGACTATGGCTACACCTTC
TRBV11-2	NA	TRBD2	TRBJ2-2	CASSLEASGGVGGELFF	TGTGCCAGCAGCTTAGAGGCTAGCGGGGGTGTTGGCGGGGAGCTGTTTTTT
TRBV11-2	NA	NA	TRBJ2-3	CASSLDPGTDTQYF	TGTGCCAGCAGCTTAGATCCGGGCACAGATACGCAGTATTTT
TRBV2	NA	NA	TRBJ2-1	CASSEGEYNEQFF	TGTGCCAGCAGTGAAGGGGAGTACAATGAGCAGTTCTTC
TRBV5-4	NA	TRBD1	TRBJ1-1	CASSLERGRGTEAFF	TGTGCCAGCAGCTTGGAGAGGGGGCGGGGTACTGAAGCTTTCTTT
TRBV6-5	few	NA	TRBJ1-6	CATGWVNSPLHF	TGTGCCACAGGATGGGTGAACTCACCCCTCCACTTT
TRBV24-1	NA	NA	TRBJ1-2	CATSDGQNYGYTF	TGTGCCACCAGTGATGGTCAGAATTATGGCTACACCTTC
TRBV3-1/TRBV3-2	NA	TRBD2	TRBJ2-3	CASSQDRQGGTDTQYF	TGTGCCAGCAGCCAAGATCGGCAGGGAGGGACAGATACGCAGTATTTT
TRBV3-1/TRBV3-2	NA	NA	TRBJ1-3	CASSQPLRTPGNTIYF	TGTGCCAGCAGCCAACCCCTACGGACACCTGGAAACACCATATATTTT
TRBV19	NA	TRBD1	TRBJ1-2	CASSYNPPGQGAVGYTF	TGTGCCAGTAGTTACAATCCTCCGGGACAGGGGGCAGTTGGCTACACCTTC
TRBV3-1/TRBV3-2	NA	TRBD1	TRBJ1-1	CASSRSAQGGTEAFF	TGTGCCAGCAGCCGATCGGCACAGGGGGGGACTGAAGCTTTCTTT
TRBV5-1	few	TRBD1	TRBJ1-1	CASSFQGDTEAFF	TGCGCCAGCAGCTTCCAGGGGGACACTGAAGCTTTCTTT
TRBV3-1/TRBV3-2	NA	TRBD2	TRBJ2-3	CASSQDRQYWGGDTQYF	TGTGCCAGCAGCCAAGACCGACAGTATTGGGGGGGAGATACGCAGTATTTT
TRBV19	NA	NA	TRBJ1-1	CASTTGDETEAFF	TGTGCCAGTACCACGGGGGACGAGACGGAAGCTTTCTTT
TRBV4-1	few	TRBD1	TRBJ1-3	CASSHPSSPGQWSDTIYF	TGCGCCAGCAGCCACCCTTCTTCTCCGGGACAGTGGTCGGACACCATATATTTT